The T cell receptor (beta chain) under discussion was sequenced for a study of cytomegalovirus exposure and HLA in healthy donors. At the level of the study: Prior work identified around 110 million unique TCR beta sequences in some 180 million T cells.

Remarks on this clone: The target antigen is unknown.

Study-wide points: Common viral pathogens seemed to be connected with several of the most significant clusters, according to a later analysis.

This CDR3 has 14 amino acids. V was clipped by 7 bases and J by 2 bases; unmatched bases: 5. CDR1 and CDR2 from the germline V gene are SQVTM and ANQGSEA. PCR involved 60 Vbeta and 13 Jbeta primers. Profiling relied on immunoSEQ multiplex PCR, and the TCRdb table lists in-frame clones only, not all of them. Of roughly 170,000 clones in the sample, around 84% were seen once. The J gene is TRBJ1-4, the V gene TRBV29-1; 9 bases are a match to TRBD1. This receptor was identified in a girl aged 2-10 years in good health and CMV-seropositive. Sequences were obtained from PBMCs. CDR3 in amino acids: CSGQGTGTNEKLFF. CDR3 DNA: TGCAGCGGACAGGGGACAGGGACTAATGAAAAACTGTTTTTT. The variable domain in full, completed from reference TRBV29-1 and TRBJ1-4, reads SAVISQKPSRDICQRGTSLTIQCQVDSQVTMMFWYRQQPGQSLTLIATANQGSEATYESGFVIDKFPISRPNLTFSTLTVSNMSPEDSSIYLCSGQGTGTNEKLFFGSGTQLSVL.